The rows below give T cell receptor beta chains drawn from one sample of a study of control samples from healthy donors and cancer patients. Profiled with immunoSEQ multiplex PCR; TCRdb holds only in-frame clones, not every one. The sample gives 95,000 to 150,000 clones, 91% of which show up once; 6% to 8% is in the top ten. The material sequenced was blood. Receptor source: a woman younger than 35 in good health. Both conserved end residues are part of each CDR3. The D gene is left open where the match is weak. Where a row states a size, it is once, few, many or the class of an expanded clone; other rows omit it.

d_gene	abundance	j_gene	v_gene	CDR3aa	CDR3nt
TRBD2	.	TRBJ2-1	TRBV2	CASKAGVRNEQFF	TGTGCCAGCAAGGCGGGAGTCCGCAATGAGCAGTTCTTC
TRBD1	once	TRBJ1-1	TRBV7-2	CASSLVAQGYLMNTEAFF	TGTGCCAGCAGCTTAGTCGCACAGGGGTACCTCATGAACACTGAAGCTTTCTTT
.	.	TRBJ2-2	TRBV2	CASRAGASTGELFF	TGTGCGAGCAGGGCGGGGGCGAGCACCGGGGAGCTGTTTTTT
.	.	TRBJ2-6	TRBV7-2	CASSLPGASGANVLTF	TGTGCCAGCAGCTTACCTGGGGCTTCTGGGGCCAACGTCCTGACTTTC
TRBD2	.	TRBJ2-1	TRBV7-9	CASSSPRLAGESYNEQFF	TGTGCCAGCAGCTCCCCTCGTCTAGCGGGAGAATCCTACAATGAGCAGTTCTTC
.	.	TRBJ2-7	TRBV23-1	CASSPTPAGPPSYEQYF	TGCGCCAGCAGCCCAACCCCCGCGGGACCCCCTTCCTACGAGCAGTACTTC
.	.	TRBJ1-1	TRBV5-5	CASSFRATNTEAFF	TGTGCCAGCAGCTTCAGGGCGACGAACACTGAAGCTTTCTTT
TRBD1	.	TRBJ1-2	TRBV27	CASSPRDSNYGYTF	TGTGCCAGCAGTCCGAGGGACAGTAACTATGGCTACACCTTC
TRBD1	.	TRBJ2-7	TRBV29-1	CSVGTGTGGGEQYF	TGCAGCGTTGGGACCGGGACAGGGGGTGGCGAGCAGTACTTC
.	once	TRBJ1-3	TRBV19	CASTGPGNTIYF	TGTGCCAGTACAGGGCCTGGAAACACCATATATTTT
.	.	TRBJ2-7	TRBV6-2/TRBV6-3	CASSDTYEQYF	TGTGCCAGCAGTGACACCTACGAGCAGTACTTC
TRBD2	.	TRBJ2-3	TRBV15	CATSYNGGADTQYF	TGTGCCACCAGCTACAACGGGGGGGCAGATACGCAGTATTTT
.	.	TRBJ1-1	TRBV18	CASSPRDTLNTEAFF	TGTGCCAGCTCACCCCGGGACACACTGAACACTGAAGCTTTCTTT
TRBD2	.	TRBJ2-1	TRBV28	CASSQRTSSLDEQFF	TGTGCCAGCAGCCAAAGGACTAGCAGCCTAGACGAGCAGTTCTTC
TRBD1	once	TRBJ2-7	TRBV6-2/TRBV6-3	CASSYTRTGLYEQYF	TGTGCCAGCAGTTACACCCGGACAGGGTTATACGAGCAGTACTTC
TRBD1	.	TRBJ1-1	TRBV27	CATRDRGPTDTEAFF	TGTGCCACAAGGGACAGGGGGCCAACGGACACTGAAGCTTTCTTT